These T cell receptor beta chains were read from a single sample in a study of molecular identifiers for immune sequencing clone quantification. Via MiXCR, TCRdb re-called the PCR reads, giving one row per CDR3 protein. Altogether approximately 90,000 distinct CDR3 sequences are present, around 23% being singletons, with the ten largest covering about 0.95%. The sample taken for sequencing was naive CD8+ T cells from blood, with Jurkat cell RNA spiked in. The receptors originated from a human donor in good health. Some libraries in this study had Jurkat cell RNA spiked in. Both conserved end residues are part of each CDR3. The D gene is left open where the match is weak. Some rows have no size entry. The others give once, few or many, or a class for an expanded clone.

D gene	clone size	J gene	V gene	CDR3 protein	CDR3 DNA
TRBD2	-	TRBJ2-1	TRBV7-8	CASSTGTSGDEQFF	TGTGCCAGCAGCACCGGGACTAGCGGCGATGAGCAGTTCTTC
TRBD1	few	TRBJ2-3	TRBV6-2/TRBV6-3	CASSWGQDPGTQYF	TGTGCCAGCAGTTGGGGACAGGACCCTGGTACGCAGTATTTT
TRBD1	-	TRBJ2-7	TRBV19	CASSIQQGIPYEQYF	TGTGCCAGTAGTATACAACAGGGGATTCCCTACGAGCAGTACTTC
TRBD2	many	TRBJ2-1	TRBV24-1	CATSEREYNEQFF	TGTGCCACCAGTGAGCGGGAGTACAATGAGCAGTTCTTC
-	-	TRBJ2-5	TRBV3-1	CASSPGLLQETQYF	TGTGCCAGCAGCCCCGGACTTTTACAAGAGACCCAGTACTTC
-	many	TRBJ1-1	TRBV13	CASSPDGRPYEAFF	TGTGCCAGCAGCCCAGACGGGAGACCGTATGAAGCTTTCTTT
-	-	TRBJ1-5	TRBV6-6	CASSYLQGSEQPQHF	TGTGCCAGCAGTTACCTACAGGGAAGCGAGCAGCCCCAGCATTTT
-	many	TRBJ2-3	TRBV30	CAWKRGVAALSSTDTQYF	TGTGCCTGGAAGAGGGGAGTAGCGGCGTTATCTAGCACAGATACGCAGTATTTT
-	many	TRBJ2-5	TRBV12-3/TRBV12-4	CASSAGQSQETQYF	TGTGCCAGCAGTGCCGGACAGTCCCAAGAGACCCAGTACTTC
TRBD1	many	TRBJ1-5	TRBV6-6	CASSWDSHLANQPQHF	TGTGCCAGCAGTTGGGACAGTCATCTAGCAAATCAGCCCCAGCATTTT
-	many	TRBJ2-2	TRBV7-9	CASSSRDGPTNTGELFF	TGTGCCAGCAGCTCAAGGGACGGACCCACGAACACCGGGGAGCTGTTTTTT
TRBD2	many	TRBJ2-7	TRBV20-1	CSTHDLAGYEQYF	TGCAGTACCCACGACCTAGCGGGCTACGAGCAGTACTTC
-	-	TRBJ2-2	TRBV6-5	CASSYEDRSTGELFF	TGTGCCAGCAGTTACGAAGACAGGAGCACCGGGGAGCTGTTTTTT
-	few	TRBJ2-1	TRBV7-3	CASSLDRFNEQFF	TGTGCCAGCAGCTTAGATCGGTTCAATGAGCAGTTCTTC
-	many	TRBJ2-5	TRBV7-9	CASSSIRTEQETQYF	TGTGCCAGCAGCTCTATACGGACGGAACAAGAGACCCAGTACTTC
-	many	TRBJ2-3	TRBV28	CASSRTRFGTDTQYF	TGTGCCAGCAGTCGAACTAGGTTCGGCACAGATACGCAGTATTTT
-	-	TRBJ2-2	TRBV12-3/TRBV12-4	CASSLAGLYTGELFF	TGTGCCAGCAGTTTAGCGGGACTTTACACCGGGGAGCTGTTTTTT
-	-	TRBJ2-1	TRBV7-6	CASSSGRDTPYNEQFF	TGTGCCAGCAGCTCCGGCCGGGACACCCCATACAATGAGCAGTTCTTC
TRBD2	many	TRBJ2-3	TRBV6-2/TRBV6-3	CASSYSTSGGPDTQYF	TGTGCCAGCAGTTACTCGACAAGCGGGGGACCTGACACGCAGTATTTT
TRBD1	many	TRBJ2-7	TRBV5-6	CASSWDRGLFEQYF	TGTGCCAGCAGCTGGGACAGGGGGCTTTTCGAGCAGTACTTC
-	many	TRBJ2-3	TRBV20-1	CSACTPDRLSSTDTQYF	TGCAGTGCTTGCACACCGGACAGATTGTCTAGCACAGATACGCAGTATTTT
TRBD1	many	TRBJ2-7	TRBV6-2/TRBV6-3	CASSRTGGLYEQYF	TGTGCCAGCAGCCGGACAGGGGGCCTGTACGAGCAGTACTTC
TRBD1	-	TRBJ2-7	TRBV29-1	CSVEVKDRGGTYEQYF	TGCAGCGTTGAAGTAAAGGACAGGGGTGGGACCTACGAGCAGTACTTC
TRBD1	many	TRBJ1-4	TRBV20-1	CSYRGATNEKLFF	TGCAGTTACAGGGGTGCGACTAATGAAAAACTGTTTTTT
-	many	TRBJ2-7	TRBV6-6	CASSYIASSSYEQYF	TGTGCCAGCAGTTACATAGCGTCTAGCTCCTACGAGCAGTACTTC
TRBD1	many	TRBJ2-7	TRBV3-1	CASSPRFGQGAYEQYF	TGTGCCAGCAGCCCTAGATTCGGACAGGGTGCCTACGAGCAGTACTTC
-	many	TRBJ1-1	TRBV30	CAWSVWDAGTEAFF	TGTGCCTGGAGTGTCTGGGACGCGGGAACTGAAGCTTTCTTT
-	many	TRBJ1-1	TRBV11-2	CASSLVTNTEAFF	TGTGCCAGCAGCTTAGTTACTAACACTGAAGCTTTCTTT
-	-	TRBJ2-7	TRBV30	CAWSVHEQYF	TGTGCCTGGAGTGTACACGAGCAGTACTTC
-	few	TRBJ2-3	TRBV19	CASSRLAADTQYF	TGTGCCAGTAGTCGGCTAGCAGCAGATACGCAGTATTTT
TRBD1	many	TRBJ2-1	TRBV6-5	CASSVWDRGGDEQFF	TGTGCCAGCAGTGTATGGGACAGGGGCGGTGATGAGCAGTTCTTC
TRBD2	many	TRBJ2-5	TRBV2	CASKPWAGVETQYF	TGTGCCAGCAAACCATGGGCGGGAGTAGAGACCCAGTACTTC
-	many	TRBJ2-3	TRBV4-3	CASSQSGGRGTDTQYF	TGCGCCAGCAGCCAATCCGGGGGCCGCGGCACAGATACGCAGTATTTT
-	many	TRBJ2-5	TRBV6-6	CATAGRRGETQYF	TGTGCCACCGCGGGGCGGCGGGGCGAGACCCAGTACTTC
-	many	TRBJ1-5	TRBV20-1	CSARAQDWDQPQHF	TGCAGTGCTAGAGCACAGGACTGGGATCAGCCCCAGCATTTT
-	many	TRBJ2-1	TRBV7-9	CASSPGDSSVAANEQFF	TGTGCCAGCAGCCCGGGGGACAGTTCTGTTGCGGCCAATGAGCAGTTCTTC
-	-	TRBJ2-1	TRBV27	CASSLKGPAYNEQFF	TGTGCCAGCAGTTTGAAGGGGCCAGCCTACAATGAGCAGTTCTTC
-	many	TRBJ2-3	TRBV15	CATSRVPVLLGNPSTDTQYF	TGTGCCACCAGCAGAGTCCCGGTACTACTAGGAAATCCTAGCACAGATACGCAGTATTTT
-	medium-sized	TRBJ2-7	TRBV7-2	CASSPTASSYEQYF	TGTGCCAGCAGCCCGACCGCCAGCTCCTACGAGCAGTACTTC
-	many	TRBJ2-2	TRBV20-1	CSARVGANTGELFF	TGCAGTGCTAGAGTCGGGGCGAACACCGGGGAGCTGTTTTTT
TRBD1	few	TRBJ2-2	TRBV24-1	CATSDLGGYSTGELFF	TGTGCCACCAGTGATCTAGGGGGCTATAGCACCGGGGAGCTGTTTTTT
-	few	TRBJ2-2	TRBV7-3	CASSPLVNPGELFF	TGTGCCAGCAGCCCCCTTGTGAATCCCGGGGAGCTGTTTTTT
TRBD1	many	TRBJ2-1	TRBV7-2	CASSPEGANYNEQFF	TGTGCCAGCAGCCCAGAGGGGGCAAATTACAATGAGCAGTTCTTC
TRBD1	many	TRBJ2-7	TRBV27	CASSFQTGPAYEQYF	TGTGCCAGCAGTTTCCAGACAGGGCCGGCCTACGAACAGTACTTC
-	many	TRBJ1-1	TRBV6-5	CASRGVMNTEAFF	TGTGCCAGCAGGGGGGTCATGAACACTGAAGCTTTCTTT
TRBD2	many	TRBJ2-3	TRBV5-1	CASSLGLAGGADTQYF	TGCGCCAGCAGCTTGGGACTAGCGGGAGGCGCAGATACGCAGTATTTT
-	-	TRBJ2-1	TRBV14	CASSQDVREYHNEQLF	TGTGCCAGCAGCCAAGATGTCCGGGAGTACCACAATGAGCAGCTCTTC
-	few	TRBJ2-5	TRBV27	CASSLSGLSQETQYF	TGTGCCAGCAGTTTATCCGGACTATCCCAAGAGACCCAGTACTTC
TRBD1	many	TRBJ2-3	TRBV5-6	CASSSPLTGGKDTQYF	TGTGCCAGCAGCTCACCGTTGACAGGGGGCAAAGATACGCAGTATTTT
TRBD2	many	TRBJ2-3	TRBV7-9	CASSSGLADTSTDTQYF	TGTGCCAGCAGCTCGGGACTAGCGGATACTAGCACAGATACGCAGTATTTT
TRBD2	-	TRBJ2-1	TRBV7-2	CASSSTSDPNNEQFF	TGTGCCAGCAGCTCGACTAGCGACCCGAACAATGAGCAGTTCTTC
TRBD1	many	TRBJ1-1	TRBV6-5	CASSRQGADTEAFF	TGTGCCAGCAGTCGACAGGGGGCGGACACTGAAGCTTTCTTT
-	-	TRBJ2-5	TRBV12-3/TRBV12-4	CASSGQQGFQETQYF	TGTGCCAGCAGCGGACAGCAGGGGTTTCAAGAGACCCAGTACTTC
-	many	TRBJ2-7	TRBV27	CASSLYADSDYEQYF	TGTGCCAGCAGTTTATACGCCGACAGCGACTACGAGCAGTACTTC
-	-	TRBJ1-5	TRBV2	CASSGDRRFGEPQHF	TGTGCCAGCAGTGGGGATCGACGGTTTGGAGAGCCCCAGCATTTT